The rows below give T cell receptor beta chains drawn from one sample of a study of post-analysis software for immune sequencing data. Via MiXCR, TCRdb re-called the PCR reads, giving one row per CDR3 protein. The table records about 800,000 distinct CDR3 sequences, 30% of them present only once. What was sequenced was blood. These receptors all come from a girl aged 10-17 years with multiple sclerosis. Both conserved end residues are part of each CDR3. D genes are given only for firm matches. Only some rows state a clone size, as once, few, many or a class for expanded clones.

v_call,clone_size,d_call,cdr3_aa
TRBV7-9,few,-,CASSLLVAHNEQFF
TRBV6-2/TRBV6-3,-,-,CASSYRGHLAKNIQYF
TRBV27,few,-,CASSLSRGAGEKLFF
TRBV5-1,-,-,CASSLDGGSYNEQFF
TRBV4-3,-,TRBD1,CASSQSGTGGAGYGYTF
TRBV7-9,few,-,CASSLVGYPYEQYF
TRBV10-3,-,-,CAIRGGENTEAFF
TRBV5-1,-,TRBD2,CASCTSGYNEQFF
TRBV4-1,-,-,CASSPIPGLLSTNEKLFF
TRBV20-1,once,TRBD2,CSAIAGTSASNEQYF
TRBV20-1,-,-,CSAGEGLNSPLHF
TRBV3-1,-,-,CASGVRGQFF
TRBV20-1,-,-,CSATLEATVNTEAFF
TRBV5-1,few,TRBD1,CASSLLPGGNYGYTF
TRBV20-1,-,TRBD2,CSARGLAGPHEQYF
TRBV20-1,-,TRBD1,CSASPPGQIYEQYF
TRBV6-1,-,-,CASRRDNGATEAFF
TRBV18,-,-,CASSPTVSSTYEQYF
TRBV29-1,few,-,CSVVALGTEAFF
TRBV6-1,-,-,CASSELNGNYGYTF
TRBV2,-,TRBD1,CAKAGGQGSYEQYF
TRBV20-1,-,TRBD1,CSAVNLGQGMRDSPLHF
TRBV7-9,-,TRBD1,CASRGTDSYEQYF
TRBV28,few,-,CASSWGGGEQFF
TRBV20-1,few,-,CSARDDYTF
TRBV11-2,-,TRBD2,CASSWSGRTDTQYF
TRBV29-1,-,-,CSVESREGAFF
TRBV29-1,-,TRBD1,CSVEDLRTGGFDTQYF
TRBV7-2,-,-,CASSLEFAGELFF
TRBV9,-,TRBD2,CASSVTGGRSGELFF
TRBV4-3,-,-,CASSQSLGLLAKNIQYF
TRBV5-1,-,TRBD1,CASRSGQSYEQYF
TRBV5-1,few,-,CASSLEGFNYGYTF
TRBV7-2,few,-,CASRGSVGCNEQFF
TRBV2,few,-,CASSEMQTANYGYTF
TRBV28,-,-,CASSPLMVQETQYF